The 27 T cell receptor beta chains given below trace back to one sample, sequenced in a study of cytomegalovirus exposure and HLA in healthy donors. Clones were sequenced by immunoSEQ multiplex PCR, and TCRdb holds only the in-frame ones, with some missing. The sample comprises some 190,000 clones, 86% of which are singletons, and more than 1.1% rests with the top ten. The sequencing input was PBMCs. The receptors shown here come from a woman between 18 and 29 years old in good health and CMV-seronegative.

The chain employs TRBV6-5 and TRBJ2-7; 9 bases agree with TRBD1. The germline gives CDR1 MNHEY, CDR2 SVGAGI. This CDR3 is built from 13 residues. The J segment lost 2 bases and the V segment lost 6 bases, leaving 2 bases of the junction unmatched. The DNA for the CDR3 is TGTGCCAGCAGCCGGACAGGGGCCTACGAGCAGTACTTC. Protein sequence: CASSRTGAYEQYF.

The rearrangement links TRBV7-9 to TRBJ1-1; 11 nucleotides align to TRBD1. Looked up from germline, CDR1 is SEHNR and CDR2 is FQNEAQ (reference sequence). Trimming cost V 5 bases and J 8 bases; bases outside gene matches: 4. The CDR3 consists of 13 residues. The chain's CDR3 is CASSTGQGEEAFF. CDR3 sequence (DNA): TGTGCCAGCAGCACGGGACAGGGGGAAGAAGCTTTCTTT.

The chain is built from TRBV9 and TRBJ1-2; 7 nucleotides align to TRBD1. Germline V gene lookup returns CDR1 SGDLS and CDR2 YYNGEE. V lost 0 bases and J lost 4; bases outside the gene matches: 6. This CDR3 region has 15 residues. CDR3 amino acids: CASSVGDSTPYGYTF. CDR3 nucleotide sequence: TGTGCCAGCAGCGTAGGGGACAGCACCCCCTATGGCTACACCTTC. Drawing the rest from reference TRBV9 and TRBJ1-2, the complete variable domain is DSGVTQTPKHLITATGQRVTLRCSPRSGDLSVYWYQQSLDQGLQFLIQYYNGEERAKGNILERFSAQQFPDLHSELNLSSLELGDSALYFCASSVGDSTPYGYTFGSGTRLTVV.

The V and J genes are TRBV5-1 and TRBJ2-5; 12 bases agree with TRBD2. Per germline, CDR1 SGHRS and CDR2 YFSETQ. Trimming cost V 1 base and J 4 bases; bases outside gene matches: 5. This CDR3 spans 16 amino acids. The CDR3: CASSLSPSGGGETQYF. In DNA form, the CDR3 reads TGCGCCAGCAGCTTGTCGCCTAGCGGGGGGGGAGAGACCCAGTACTTC.

J is TRBJ2-7 and V is TRBV18, with TRBD1 as a possible D gene (6 bases). Germline loops: CDR1 KGHSH, CDR2 LQKENI. The CDR3 length is 13 residues. V shed 3 bases and J shed 3 bases, with 9 bases lying between them. DNA of the CDR3: TGTGCCAGCTCACCTACAGGGAACTACGAGCAGTACTTC. Protein sequence: CASSPTGNYEQYF.

CDR3 sequence reads: CASSPGGEGMNTEAFF. The CDR3 region has the DNA TGTGCCAGCAGTCCGGGGGGAGAAGGAATGAACACTGAAGCTTTCTTT. This sequence joins TRBV5-4 and TRBJ1-1; possible D gene TRBD1, 5 bases. CDR1 is SGHNT and CDR2 is YYREEE in the germline V gene (reference sequence). The CDR3 extends over 16 amino acids. Trimming shortened V by 5 bases and J by 0 bases, and 17 bases separated the two germline ends.

The chain has TRBV30 and TRBJ2-2; D might be TRBD1 (6 bases). Between the trimmed V and J ends, which lost 0 bases and 5 bases, there was a span of 10 bases. The CDR3 runs to 14 residues. Looked up from germline, CDR1 is GTSNPN and CDR2 is SVGIG (reference sequence). In nucleotides, the CDR3 is TGTGCCTGGAGTGTTACGGACAGAACCGGGGAGCTGTTTTTT. This gives the protein CAWSVTDRTGELFF.

The V call is TRBV7-7, the J call TRBJ1-1, with D perhaps matching TRBD1 (5 bases). The CDR3 length is 13 residues. CDR1 SSHAT and CDR2 FNYEAQ come from the germline V gene (reference sequence). V was trimmed by 5 bases and J by 0 bases, leaving 7 bases between them. The CDR3 region is CASSTGVNTEAFF. For the CDR3, the DNA is TGTGCCAGCAGCACGGGGGTGAACACTGAAGCTTTCTTT.

The chain carries TRBV5-1 and TRBJ2-3, with TRBD2 identical over 7 bases. J gave up 4 bases and V 7 bases, and 9 bases lay outside the gene matches. Germline V lookup: CDR1 SGHRS, CDR2 YFSETQ. CDR3 length: 14 amino acids. CDR3 sequence: CASLRTRLPDTQYF. As DNA, the CDR3 is TGCGCCAGCCTTCGGACTAGATTACCAGATACGCAGTATTTT. Full variable domain (outside the CDR3, taken from reference TRBV5-1 and TRBJ2-3): KAGVTQTPRYLIKTRGQQVTLSCSPISGHRSVSWYQQTPGQGLQFLFEYFSETQRNKGNFPGRFSGRQFSNSRSEMNVSTLELGDSALYLCASLRTRLPDTQYFGPGTRLTVL.

CDR3 protein: CASKPKYQETQYF. The DNA of the CDR3 is TGTGCCAGCAAACCTAAGTACCAAGAGACCCAGTACTTC. The chain combines TRBV5-4 with TRBJ2-5; unclear D gene. Trimming removed 6 bases at V and 0 bases at J, with 9 bases between. Per the germline V gene, CDR1 is SGHNT and CDR2 is YYREEE (reference sequence). This CDR3 has 13 residues.

This clone was observed a single time. The V and J genes are TRBV27 and TRBJ1-5; D is ambiguous. This CDR3 is 14 amino acids long. V was shortened by 2 bases and J by 15 bases, with 20 bases between the two germline ends. CDR1 MNHEY and CDR2 SMNVEV come from the germline V gene (reference sequence). CDR3 nucleotide sequence: TGTGCCAGCAGTTTAACATTGAGGGATCCCCCTCGGCATTTT. This gives the protein CASSLTLRDPPRHF.

The chain combines TRBV6-5 with TRBJ1-5, with 8 bases lining up with TRBD1. J gave up 7 bases and V 3 bases, and 8 bases lay outside the gene matches. CDR1 and CDR2 (germline): MNHEY, SVGAGI. This CDR3 contains 15 residues. The CDR3 sequence is CASSYTTGGDQPQHF. CDR3 nucleotides: TGTGCCAGCAGTTATACAACAGGGGGAGACCAGCCCCAGCATTTT.

This chain uses TRBV30 with TRBJ2-3; TRBD1 might be the D (6 bases). Germline V gene sequence: CDR1 GTSNPN, CDR2 SVGIG (reference sequence). This CDR3 region has 11 residues. V lost 4 bases, J lost 5 bases, and 7 bases lay in between. The CDR3 sequence is CAWKGEDTQYF. The CDR3 DNA sequence: TGTGCCTGGAAGGGGGAAGATACGCAGTATTTT.

V and J are TRBV25-1 and TRBJ1-3, with D possibly being TRBD1 (5 bases). The CDR3 is 17 residues long. Deletions cut 5 bases from V and 0 bases from J, with 17 bases between. Per germline, CDR1 MGHDK and CDR2 SYGVNS. The CDR3 coding sequence is TGTGCCAGCAGTACCCCGGGACTCTTGAGCTCTGGAAACACCATATATTTT. Its translation: CASSTPGLLSSGNTIYF.

This clone was recorded once. The rearrangement joins TRBV25-1 to TRBJ2-7, with 7 bases aligning to TRBD1. Germline values: CDR1 MGHDK, CDR2 SYGVNS. The CDR3 spans 18 residues. The trim removed 0 bases at V and 2 bases at J, leaving 13 bases unmatched. Written as DNA, the CDR3 is TGTGCCAGCAGTGAATATTTCTTTTATGGGACAGATGCCTACGAGCAGTACTTC. The encoded protein is CASSEYFFYGTDAYEQYF.

This clone occurred a few times. The rearrangement joins TRBV19 to TRBJ2-5; maybe TRBD1 (5 bases). This CDR3 has 14 amino acids. V was shortened by 3 bases and J by 4 bases, with 12 bases between the two germline ends. CDR1 LNHDA and CDR2 SQIVND come from the germline V gene (reference sequence). The chain's CDR3 is CASSMSRVTETQYF. DNA for the CDR3: TGTGCCAGTAGTATGTCCAGGGTCACAGAGACCCAGTACTTC.

The gene calls are TRBV7-8 and TRBJ2-3; 8 nucleotides align to TRBD1. V lost 3 bases to trimming and J lost 4 bases; unmatched junction nucleotides: 9. The CDR3 consists of 16 residues. CDR1 and CDR2 (germline): SGHVS, FQNEAQ. The CDR3 loop reads CASSLYRGSSADTQYF. CDR3 coding DNA: TGTGCCAGCAGCTTGTACAGGGGGTCTAGCGCAGATACGCAGTATTTT. Supplemented by reference TRBV7-8 and TRBJ2-3, the full variable domain reads GAGVSQSPRYKVAKRGQDVALRCDPISGHVSLFWYQQALGQGPEFLTYFQNEAQLDKSGLPSDRFFAERPEGSVSTLKIQRTQQEDSAVYLCASSLYRGSSADTQYFGPGTRLTVL.

As to this clone: A read error may produce the germline difference seen at one junction end. The chain links TRBV7-6 to TRBJ1-2; tentative D call: TRBD1 (6 bases). This CDR3 comprises 14 residues. Germline V CDR1 and CDR2: SGHVS, FNYEAQ. This CDR3 is CASTLGGVGDGYTF. The CDR3 bases are TGTGCCAGCACCTTAGGGGGTGTAGGGGATGGCTACACCTTC.

The rearrangement links TRBV5-4 to TRBJ1-4; maybe TRBD1 (6 bases). Germline values: CDR1 SGHNT, CDR2 YYREEE (reference sequence). This CDR3 spans 16 amino acids. The V end was cut by 3 bases, the J end by 7 bases, with 19 bases between. The CDR3, as DNA: TGTGCCAGCAGCTACCCTTCCGGGACAAGGCCTGAAAAACTGTTTTTT. As protein: CASSYPSGTRPEKLFF.

The chain is built from TRBV2 and TRBJ2-7; 7 bases fit TRBD1. The V gene's germline CDR1 is SNHLY and CDR2 FYNNEI. The CDR3 spans 13 residues. Losses at the gene ends were 9 bases for V and 5 bases for J; bases not matched to a gene: 10. Written as DNA, the CDR3 is TGTGCCAGACGAAGGACAGGCGCAAACGAGCAGTACTTC. Translation: CARRRTGANEQYF.

J is TRBJ2-5 and V is TRBV5-1; 9 bases are shared with TRBD1. The CDR3 totals 15 residues. V dropped 0 bases and J dropped 5; count of bases not matched to a gene: 5. The germline CDR1 and CDR2 sequences are SGHRS and YFSETQ. The CDR3 loop reads CASSLGGQGGETQYF. CDR3 coding DNA: TGCGCCAGCAGCTTGGGGGGACAGGGAGGCGAGACCCAGTACTTC.

The chain links TRBV4-1 to TRBJ1-1; 7 positions agree with TRBD1. With 1 base clipped from V and 5 bases from J, the junction kept 4 bases outside the gene matches. Germline loops: CDR1 MGHRA, CDR2 YSYEKL. The length of the CDR3 is 14 residues. For the CDR3, the DNA is TGCGCCAGCAGCCAAGGACAGGGACGGACTGAAGCTTTCTTT. It yields the protein CASSQGQGRTEAFF.

This clone has a handful of counts. V usage is TRBV19 and J usage is TRBJ1-6; TRBD1 might be the D (5 bases). The CDR3 totals 14 residues. CDR1 is LNHDA, CDR2 SQIVND, per germline (reference sequence). Trimming cost V 6 bases and J 10 bases, with 16 bases left between them. DNA for the CDR3: TGTGCCAGTAGACCCCAGACAGAGGACTCACCCCTCCACTTT. It codes for CASRPQTEDSPLHF.

The rearrangement uses TRBV19 and TRBJ1-1; 8 nucleotides line up with TRBD1. V shed 1 base and J 3 bases; nucleotides not matched to a gene: 4. The CDR3 runs to 15 residues. CDR1 and CDR2 from the germline V gene are LNHDA and SQIVND (reference sequence). The CDR3 loop is CASSIVAGGHTEAFF. In DNA form, the CDR3 reads TGTGCCAGTAGTATAGTCGCAGGGGGCCACACTGAAGCTTTCTTT.

The rearrangement joins TRBV11-2 to TRBJ2-1; a weak D match, TRBD2 (6 bases). The germline V and J ends were trimmed by 6 bases and 6 bases, with 15 bases remaining between them. The CDR3 is 14 residues long. Germline values: CDR1 SGHAT, CDR2 FQNNGV. The CDR3 DNA follows: TGTGCCAGCAGTATCACGACTAGACGCAATGAGCAGTTCTTC. This translates into CASSITTRRNEQFF.

This chain connects TRBV4-1 to TRBJ2-7; 15 nucleotides agree with TRBD2. Germline V gives CDR1 MGHRA, CDR2 YSYEKL. Losses at the gene ends were 3 bases for V and 6 bases for J; bases not matched to a gene: 3. The CDR3 is 15 residues long. The CDR3 nucleotides read TGCGCCAGCAGCCACACGGGACTAGCGGGAGGCGAGCAGTACTTC. Translating gives CASSHTGLAGGEQYF.

This chain links TRBV11-2 with TRBJ2-7, with a weak D call TRBD1 (6 bases). V was shortened by 5 bases and J by 5 bases, with 16 bases between the two germline ends. The CDR3 extends over 14 amino acids. The germline V gene encodes CDR1 SGHAT and CDR2 FQNNGV. CDR3 amino acids: CASSTITGYDEQYF. CDR3 nucleotide sequence: TGTGCCAGCAGCACTATAACAGGGTACGACGAGCAGTACTTC.